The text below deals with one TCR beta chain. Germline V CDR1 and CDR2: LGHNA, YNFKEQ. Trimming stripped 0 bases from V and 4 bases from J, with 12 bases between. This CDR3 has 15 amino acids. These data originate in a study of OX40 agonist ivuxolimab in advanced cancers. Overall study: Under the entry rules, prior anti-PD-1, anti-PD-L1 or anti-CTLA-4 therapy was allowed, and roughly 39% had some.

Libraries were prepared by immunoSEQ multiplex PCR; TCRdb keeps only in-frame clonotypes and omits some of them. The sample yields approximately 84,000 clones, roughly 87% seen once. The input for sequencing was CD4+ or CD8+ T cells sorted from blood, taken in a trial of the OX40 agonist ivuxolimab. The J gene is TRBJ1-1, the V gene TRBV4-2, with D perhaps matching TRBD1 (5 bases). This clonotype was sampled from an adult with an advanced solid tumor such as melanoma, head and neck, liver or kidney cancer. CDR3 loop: CASSQDGGRGTEAFF. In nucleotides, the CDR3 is TGTGCCAGCAGCCAAGATGGGGGAAGGGGCACTGAAGCTTTCTTT.